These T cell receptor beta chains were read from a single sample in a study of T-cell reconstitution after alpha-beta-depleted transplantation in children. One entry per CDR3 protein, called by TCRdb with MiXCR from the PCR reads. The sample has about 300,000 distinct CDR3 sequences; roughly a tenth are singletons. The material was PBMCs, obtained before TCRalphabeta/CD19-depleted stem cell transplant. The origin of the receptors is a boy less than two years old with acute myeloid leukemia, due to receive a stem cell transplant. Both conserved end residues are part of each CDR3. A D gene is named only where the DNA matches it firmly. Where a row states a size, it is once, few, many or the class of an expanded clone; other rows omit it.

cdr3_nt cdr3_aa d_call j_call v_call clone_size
TGTGCCATCAGAACAGGGGAATTGGGCACTGAAGCTTTCTTT CAIRTGELGTEAFF TRBD1 TRBJ1-1 TRBV10-3 -
TGTGCCAGCAGCAATAAGGGCAGGACTAGCGGGAGACGGCACGAGCAGTACTTC CASSNKGRTSGRRHEQYF TRBD2 TRBJ2-7 TRBV28 many
TGCAGCGTTGGAACGGACGGGTTCAATCAGCCCCAGCATTTT CSVGTDGFNQPQHF - TRBJ1-5 TRBV29-1 many
TGCAGTGCTAGAGATACCCAGGGGGCTCTTCAATTGGTTCAGCATTTT CSARDTQGALQLVQHF TRBD1 TRBJ1-5 TRBV20-1 many
TGTGCCATCAGGCAAACAGGGTCAATGAACACTGAAGCTTTCTTT CAIRQTGSMNTEAFF - TRBJ1-1 TRBV10-3 many
TGTGCCAGCAGTTTAGAACTAGGTGATGGCGATGAGCAGTTCTTC CASSLELGDGDEQFF - TRBJ2-1 TRBV12-3/TRBV12-4 many
TGTGCCAGCAGCTTAGTAGCGGGAGGGCCCCACAATGAGCAGTTCTTC CASSLVAGGPHNEQFF TRBD2 TRBJ2-1 TRBV7-6 many
TGCGCCAGCAGCATTTCGACGGTCTCTCACGAGCAGTACTTC CASSISTVSHEQYF - TRBJ2-7 TRBV5-1 -
TGTGCCAGCAAGGCCCTCGACAGGGTAAGCTACGAGCAGTACTTC CASKALDRVSYEQYF TRBD1 TRBJ2-7 TRBV6-1 many
TGCGCCAGCAGCCAAGGGTTATACGAGACCCAGTACTTC CASSQGLYETQYF - TRBJ2-5 TRBV5-1 many
TGTGCCAGCAGCTTAAGCCCAAGTAGCACAGATACGCAGTATTTT CASSLSPSSTDTQYF - TRBJ2-3 TRBV7-3 few
TGTGCCAGTAGTCGCCCCGGGACAGGGTTTGGAGCTTTCTTT CASSRPGTGFGAFF TRBD1 TRBJ1-1 TRBV19 -
TGTGCCAGCAGCTTAACAGGCGGGGGCACAGATACGCAGTATTTT CASSLTGGGTDTQYF - TRBJ2-3 TRBV7-3 many
TGTGCCAGCAGCTTAGCGCGGTCTCTAGCGGGGAATGAGCAGTTCTTC CASSLARSLAGNEQFF TRBD2 TRBJ2-1 TRBV7-8 many
TGTGCCAGCAGCCGGACTAGAACTTCTAACGAGCAGTACTTC CASSRTRTSNEQYF TRBD2 TRBJ2-7 TRBV6-1 -
TGTGCCAGCAGTTTACTCGACTCCTATAATTCACCCCTCCACTTT CASSLLDSYNSPLHF - TRBJ1-6 TRBV12-3/TRBV12-4 -
TGCAGTGCTAGAGGCCCGGGAGGGTATCAGCCCCAGCATTTT CSARGPGGYQPQHF - TRBJ1-5 TRBV20-1 many
TGTGCCAGCAGCCGGGGACAGGGGAGCATTCAGTACTTC CASSRGQGSIQYF TRBD1 TRBJ2-4 TRBV12-3/TRBV12-4 many
TGTGCCAGCAGCCTAGGACTAGCGATAGGCCCGGAGACCCAGTACTTC CASSLGLAIGPETQYF TRBD2 TRBJ2-5 TRBV28 many
TGTGCCAGCAGCCAAGTCGGCAGCGGGGGGGCCGGAGAGACCCAGTACTTC CASSQVGSGGAGETQYF TRBD2 TRBJ2-5 TRBV3-1 many